Included here is one TCR beta chain sequence, with context. The junction departs from the called germline gene at one end, perhaps through a read error. In the original workflow: Estimates of nucleated cell counts were drawn from the amplification of reference gene primers. Assay: immunoSEQ multiplex PCR; the TCRdb copy retains only in-frame clones and omits some. The V and J calls and the clone size are those of that table, but D and trimming were determined from the DNA. The sample shows tens of thousands of clones, 75% to 90% of them seen only once. The germline V gene encodes CDR1 SSHAT and CDR2 FNYEAQ (reference sequence). The length of the CDR3 is 16 residues. This record comes from a study of blood T cell repertoires in COVID-19. Study-wide background: The study drew acute and convalescent COVID-19 samples from the United States, Italy and Spain. PBMCs, B-cell-depleted T cells, or T cells provided the cDNA or gDNA that made up the material.

This TCR came from a human donor with acute or convalescent COVID-19. The donor label of this sample is uncertain. This rearrangement joins TRBV7-7 to TRBJ2-2; 7 bases line up with TRBD2. Specimen: peripheral blood. DNA for the CDR3: TGTGCTAGCAGCTCATCTAGCGGAGGGAACACCGGGGAGCTGTTTTTT. Protein: CASSSSSGGNTGELFF.